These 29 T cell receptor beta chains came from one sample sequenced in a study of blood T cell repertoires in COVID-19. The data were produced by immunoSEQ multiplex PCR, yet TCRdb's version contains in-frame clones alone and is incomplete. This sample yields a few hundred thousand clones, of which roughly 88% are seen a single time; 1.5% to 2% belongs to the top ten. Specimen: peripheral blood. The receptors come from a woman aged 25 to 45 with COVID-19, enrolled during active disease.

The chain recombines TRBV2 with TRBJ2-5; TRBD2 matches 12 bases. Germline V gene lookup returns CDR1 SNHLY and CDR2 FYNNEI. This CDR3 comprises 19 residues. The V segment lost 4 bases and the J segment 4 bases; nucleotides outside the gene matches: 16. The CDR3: CASSVFTSGGLVEGETQYF. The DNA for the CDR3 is TGTGCCAGCAGTGTCTTTACTAGCGGGGGGTTAGTCGAAGGAGAGACCCAGTACTTC.

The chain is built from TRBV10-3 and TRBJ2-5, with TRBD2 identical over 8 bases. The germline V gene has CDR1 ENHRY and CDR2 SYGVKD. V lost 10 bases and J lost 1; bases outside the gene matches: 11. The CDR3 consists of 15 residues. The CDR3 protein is CASRSGGPPQETQYF. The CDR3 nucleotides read TGTGCCAGCCGAAGCGGGGGCCCTCCCCAAGAGACCCAGTACTTC.

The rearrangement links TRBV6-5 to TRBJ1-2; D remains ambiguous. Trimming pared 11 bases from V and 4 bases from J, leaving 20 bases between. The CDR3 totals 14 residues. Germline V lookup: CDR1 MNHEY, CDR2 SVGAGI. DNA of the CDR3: TGTGCCGGCTCGCCTTGGGCCTCGAGCTATGGCTACACCTTC. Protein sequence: CAGSPWASSYGYTF.

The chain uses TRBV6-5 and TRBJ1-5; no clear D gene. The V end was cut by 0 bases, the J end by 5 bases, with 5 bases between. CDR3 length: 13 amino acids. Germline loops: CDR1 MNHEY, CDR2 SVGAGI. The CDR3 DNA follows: TGTGCCAGCAGTTACTCAATCGATCAGCCCCAGCATTTT. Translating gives CASSYSIDQPQHF.

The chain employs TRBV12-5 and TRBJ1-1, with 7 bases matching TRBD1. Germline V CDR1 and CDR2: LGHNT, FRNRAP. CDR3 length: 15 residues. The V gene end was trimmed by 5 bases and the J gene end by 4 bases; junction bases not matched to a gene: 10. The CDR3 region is CASGADRWGLTEAFF. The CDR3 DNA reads TGTGCTAGTGGTGCGGACAGGTGGGGACTCACTGAAGCTTTCTTT.

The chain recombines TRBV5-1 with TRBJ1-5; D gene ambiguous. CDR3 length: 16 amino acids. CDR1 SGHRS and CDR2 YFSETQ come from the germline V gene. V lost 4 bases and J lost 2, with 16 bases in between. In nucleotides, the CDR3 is TGCGCCAGCAGCCCGGCGGGGAGGGATGGCAATCAGCCCCAGCATTTT. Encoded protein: CASSPAGRDGNQPQHF.

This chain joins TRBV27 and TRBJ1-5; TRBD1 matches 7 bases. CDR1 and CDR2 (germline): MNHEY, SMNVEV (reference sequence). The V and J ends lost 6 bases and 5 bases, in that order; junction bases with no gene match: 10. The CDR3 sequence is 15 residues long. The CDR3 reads CASSKIGDSYQPQHF. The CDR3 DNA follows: TGTGCCAGCAGCAAAATAGGGGACAGCTATCAGCCCCAGCATTTT.

The CDR3 region is CASSMSPGNQETQYF. CDR3 nucleotide sequence: TGTGCCAGTAGTATGTCGCCCGGGAACCAAGAGACCCAGTACTTC. This chain joins TRBV19 and TRBJ2-5, with D possibly TRBD2 on 5 matching bases. Germline CDR1 is LNHDA and CDR2 is SQIVND (reference sequence). CDR3 length equals 15 residues. Trimming took 3 bases from V and 0 from J, leaving 11 bases between them.

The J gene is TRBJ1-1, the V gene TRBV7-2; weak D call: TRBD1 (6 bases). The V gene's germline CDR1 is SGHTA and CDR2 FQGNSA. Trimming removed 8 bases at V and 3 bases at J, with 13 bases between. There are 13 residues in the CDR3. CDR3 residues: CASVQGTHTEAFF. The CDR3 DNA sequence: TGTGCCAGCGTACAGGGTACCCACACTGAAGCTTTCTTT.

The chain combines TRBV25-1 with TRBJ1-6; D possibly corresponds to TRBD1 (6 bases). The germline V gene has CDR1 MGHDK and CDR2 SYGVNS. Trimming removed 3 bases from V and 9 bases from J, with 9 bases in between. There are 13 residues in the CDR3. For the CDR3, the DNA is TGTGCCAGCAGTGACGTCAGGGGTTCACCCCTCCACTTT. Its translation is CASSDVRGSPLHF.

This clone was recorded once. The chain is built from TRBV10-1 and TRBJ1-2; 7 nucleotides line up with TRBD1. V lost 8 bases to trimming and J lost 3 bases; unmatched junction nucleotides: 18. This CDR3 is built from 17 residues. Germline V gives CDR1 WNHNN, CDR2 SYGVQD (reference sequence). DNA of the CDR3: TGCGCCAGCGTTTACCGTCCGACAGGGCCCTTCTACTATGGCTACACCTTC. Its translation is CASVYRPTGPFYYGYTF.

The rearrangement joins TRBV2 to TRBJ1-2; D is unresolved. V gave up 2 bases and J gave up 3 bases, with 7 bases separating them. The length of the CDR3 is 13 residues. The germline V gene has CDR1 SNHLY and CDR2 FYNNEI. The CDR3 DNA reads TGTGCCAGCAGTGAATATCGGGACTATGGCTACACCTTC. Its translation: CASSEYRDYGYTF.

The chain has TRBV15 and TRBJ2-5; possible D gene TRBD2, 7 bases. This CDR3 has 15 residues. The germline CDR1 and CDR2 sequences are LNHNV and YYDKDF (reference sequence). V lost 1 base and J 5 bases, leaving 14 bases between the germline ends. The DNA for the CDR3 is TGTGCCACCAGCAGAGTGGCCGGGGGGCGTGAGACCCAGTACTTC. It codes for CATSRVAGGRETQYF.

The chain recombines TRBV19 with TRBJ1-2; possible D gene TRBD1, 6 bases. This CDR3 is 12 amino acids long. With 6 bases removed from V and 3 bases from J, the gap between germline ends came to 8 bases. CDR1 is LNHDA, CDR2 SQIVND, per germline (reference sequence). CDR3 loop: CASRTGHYGYTF. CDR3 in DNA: TGTGCCAGTAGGACAGGACACTATGGCTACACCTTC.

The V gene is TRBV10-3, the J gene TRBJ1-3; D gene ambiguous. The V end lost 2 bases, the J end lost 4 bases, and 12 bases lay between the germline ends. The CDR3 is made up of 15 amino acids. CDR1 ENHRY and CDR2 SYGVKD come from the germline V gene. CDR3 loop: CAISEEGEGGNTIYF. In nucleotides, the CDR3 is TGTGCCATCAGTGAGGAAGGTGAGGGAGGAAACACCATATATTTT.

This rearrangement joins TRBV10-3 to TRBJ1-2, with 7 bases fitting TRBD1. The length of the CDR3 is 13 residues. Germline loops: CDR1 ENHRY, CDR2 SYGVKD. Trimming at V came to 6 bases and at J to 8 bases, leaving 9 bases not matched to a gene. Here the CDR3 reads CAISNGTVDGYTF. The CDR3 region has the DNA TGTGCCATCAGCAACGGGACAGTAGACGGCTACACCTTC.

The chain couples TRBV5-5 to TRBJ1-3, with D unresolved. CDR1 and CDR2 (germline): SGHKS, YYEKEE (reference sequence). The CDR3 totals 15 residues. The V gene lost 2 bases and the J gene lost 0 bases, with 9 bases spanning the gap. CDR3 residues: CASSFEGSSGNTIYF. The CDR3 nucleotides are TGTGCCAGCAGCTTCGAGGGCAGCTCTGGAAACACCATATATTTT.

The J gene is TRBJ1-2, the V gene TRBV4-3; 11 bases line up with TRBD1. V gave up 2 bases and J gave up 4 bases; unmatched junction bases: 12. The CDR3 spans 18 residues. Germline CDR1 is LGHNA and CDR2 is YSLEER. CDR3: CASSQTLVPGQGGYGYTF. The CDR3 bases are TGCGCCAGCAGCCAAACCCTCGTCCCGGGACAGGGGGGCTATGGCTACACCTTC.

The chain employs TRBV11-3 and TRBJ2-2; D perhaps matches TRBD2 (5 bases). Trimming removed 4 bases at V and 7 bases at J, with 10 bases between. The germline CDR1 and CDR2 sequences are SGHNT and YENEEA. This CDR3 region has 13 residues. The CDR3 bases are TGTGCCAGCAGCTCCCGGACTGACGGGGAGCTGTTTTTT. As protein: CASSSRTDGELFF.

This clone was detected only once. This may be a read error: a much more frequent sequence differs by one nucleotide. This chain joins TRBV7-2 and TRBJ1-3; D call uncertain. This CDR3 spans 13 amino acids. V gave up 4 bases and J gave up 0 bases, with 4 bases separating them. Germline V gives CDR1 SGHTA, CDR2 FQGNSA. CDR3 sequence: CASSSNSGNTIYF. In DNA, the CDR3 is TGTGCCAGCAGCTCCAACTCTGGAAACACCATATATTTT.

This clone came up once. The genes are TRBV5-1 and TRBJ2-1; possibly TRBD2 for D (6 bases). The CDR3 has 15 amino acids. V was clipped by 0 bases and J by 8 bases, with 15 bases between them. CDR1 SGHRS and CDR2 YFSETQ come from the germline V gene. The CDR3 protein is CASSLEGGTFDEQFF. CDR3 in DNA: TGCGCCAGCAGCTTGGAAGGCGGGACTTTCGATGAGCAGTTCTTC.

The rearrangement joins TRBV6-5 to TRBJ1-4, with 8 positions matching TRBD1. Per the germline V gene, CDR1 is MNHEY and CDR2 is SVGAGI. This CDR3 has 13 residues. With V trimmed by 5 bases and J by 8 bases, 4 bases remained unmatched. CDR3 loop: CASSRTGREKLFF. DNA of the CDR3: TGTGCCAGCAGTAGGACAGGGAGGGAAAAACTGTTTTTT.

This chain's CDR3 is CASSLVSRTVNSPLHF. The CDR3, as DNA: TGTGCCAGCAGCTTAGTCTCGCGGACAGTCAATTCACCCCTCCACTTT. This chain joins TRBV7-2 and TRBJ1-6; the D gene is possibly TRBD1 (6 bases). V gave up 1 base and J gave up 7 bases, with 14 bases separating them. Per the germline V gene, CDR1 is SGHTA and CDR2 is FQGNSA. This CDR3 comprises 16 residues.

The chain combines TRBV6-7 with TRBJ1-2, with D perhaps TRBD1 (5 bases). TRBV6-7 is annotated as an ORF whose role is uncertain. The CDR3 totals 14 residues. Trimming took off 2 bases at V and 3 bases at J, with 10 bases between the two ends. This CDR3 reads CASSYPGTDYGYTF. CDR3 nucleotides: TGTGCCAGCAGTTACCCCGGGACTGACTATGGCTACACCTTC.

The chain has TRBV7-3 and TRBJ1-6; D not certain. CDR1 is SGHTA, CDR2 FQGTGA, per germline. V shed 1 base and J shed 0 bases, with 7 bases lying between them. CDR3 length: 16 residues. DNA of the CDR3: TGTGCCAGCAGCTTAAGAGCGAGCTCCTATAATTCACCCCTCCACTTT. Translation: CASSLRASSYNSPLHF.

This CDR3 reads CASSQRQGTTEAFF. CDR3 bases: TGTGCCAGCAGCCAGCGACAGGGGACCACTGAAGCTTTCTTT. The chain combines TRBV3-1 (or the pseudogene TRBV3-2) with TRBJ1-1; the match to TRBD1 covers 8 bases. The CDR3 spans 14 residues. V lost 3 bases, J lost 4 bases, and 4 bases stayed unmatched. In germline, CDR1 is LGHDT, CDR2 YNNKEL (reference sequence).

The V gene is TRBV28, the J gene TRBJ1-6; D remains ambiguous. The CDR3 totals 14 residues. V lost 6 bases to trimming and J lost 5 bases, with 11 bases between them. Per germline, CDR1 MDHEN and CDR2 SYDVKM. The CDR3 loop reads CASRTGENNSPLHF. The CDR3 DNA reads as TGTGCCAGCAGGACGGGAGAAAATAATTCACCCCTCCACTTT.

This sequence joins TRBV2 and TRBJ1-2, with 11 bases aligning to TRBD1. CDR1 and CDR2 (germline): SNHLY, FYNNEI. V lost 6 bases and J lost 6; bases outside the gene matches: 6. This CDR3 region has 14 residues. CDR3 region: CASSQSGQGDGYTF. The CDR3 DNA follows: TGTGCCAGCAGCCAATCGGGACAGGGGGATGGCTACACCTTC.

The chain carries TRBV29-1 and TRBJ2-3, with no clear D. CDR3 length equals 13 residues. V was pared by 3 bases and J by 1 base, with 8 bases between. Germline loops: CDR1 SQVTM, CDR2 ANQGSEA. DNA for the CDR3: TGCAGCGTTGAGGCAGATCGCACAGATACGCAGTATTTT. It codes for CSVEADRTDTQYF.